The 14 T cell receptor beta chains below come from one sample, sequenced in a study of PD-L1 blockade in urothelial cancer. Sequencing was performed with immunoSEQ multiplex PCR; in TCRdb, only in-frame clones are kept and a portion is missing. The table shows 85,000 to 130,000 clones, with approximately 90% occurring only once. This specimen consisted of PBMCs, obtained around atezolizumab (anti-PD-L1) treatment. The receptors stem from a woman over 75 with urothelial cancer.

V and J are TRBV10-1 and TRBJ2-4; 9 bases line up with TRBD2. Unmatched junction bases numbered 7, after V lost 4 bases and J lost 6 bases. The CDR3 sequence is 15 residues long. Looked up from germline, CDR1 is WNHNN and CDR2 is SYGVQD (reference sequence). CDR3 DNA sequence: TGCGCCAGCAGTGCGGGCGCTAGCGGGGTAAACATTCAGTACTTC. Encoded protein: CASSAGASGVNIQYF.

V usage is TRBV28 and J usage is TRBJ1-2, with D perhaps matching TRBD1 (6 bases). With 7 bases removed from V and 8 bases from J, the gap between germline ends came to 14 bases. Germline values: CDR1 MDHEN, CDR2 SYDVKM. There are 12 residues in the CDR3. DNA of the CDR3: TGTGCCAGCATCAACAGGGTAAACGGCTACACCTTC. Amino acids: CASINRVNGYTF.

The rearrangement uses TRBV29-1 and TRBJ2-1, with 7 bases that match TRBD1. Germline assignment: CDR1 SQVTM and CDR2 ANQGSEA. The CDR3 extends over 13 amino acids. Losses at the gene ends were 4 bases for V and 3 bases for J; bases not matched to a gene: 3. CDR3 sequence: CSVVGGGYNEQFF. The CDR3 bases are TGCAGCGTTGTAGGGGGCGGCTACAATGAGCAGTTCTTC.

The V and J genes are TRBV4-1 and TRBJ2-6; D may be TRBD1 (6 bases). The V end lost 2 bases, the J end lost 0 bases, and 14 bases lay between the germline ends. Per the germline V gene, CDR1 is MGHRA and CDR2 is YSYEKL. The CDR3 sequence is 18 residues long. CDR3 loop: CASSQYRDGHSGANVLTF. The DNA of the CDR3 is TGCGCCAGCAGCCAATACAGGGATGGACACTCTGGGGCCAACGTCCTGACTTTC.

The chain uses TRBV11-2 and TRBJ2-1; 9 bases are a match to TRBD2. In germline, CDR1 is SGHAT, CDR2 FQNNGV. The CDR3 covers 17 residues. The ends lost 3 bases at V and 4 bases at J; junction bases unmatched: 10. CDR3 sequence: CASSFKASGTTYNEQFF. DNA of the CDR3: TGTGCCAGCAGCTTTAAGGCTAGCGGGACTACATACAATGAGCAGTTCTTC.

This chain's CDR3 is CASSQLADTQYF. The CDR3 DNA is TGTGCCAGCAGCCAACTAGCAGATACGCAGTATTTT. The chain employs TRBV7-9 and TRBJ2-3, with D perhaps TRBD2 (5 bases). With 5 bases removed from V and 4 bases from J, the gap between germline ends came to 7 bases. CDR1 is SEHNR and CDR2 is FQNEAQ in the germline V gene (reference sequence). The CDR3 is 12 residues long.

This chain connects TRBV5-6 to TRBJ1-2, with a weak D call TRBD1 (6 bases). The germline CDR1 and CDR2 sequences are SGHDT and YYEEEE. V dropped 4 bases and J dropped 8 bases, with 18 bases sitting between them. The CDR3 extends over 14 amino acids. CDR3 sequence (DNA): TGTGCCAGCAGCCCAAACCGGGACACACGGGGCTACACCTTC. It translates to CASSPNRDTRGYTF.

The rearrangement links TRBV5-4 to TRBJ2-2, with D hard to call. The V end lost 0 bases, the J end lost 6 bases, and 9 bases lay between the germline ends. Germline V gene sequence: CDR1 SGHNT, CDR2 YYREEE (reference sequence). CDR3 length equals 14 residues. The CDR3 protein is CASSLVTRSGELFF. DNA for the CDR3: TGTGCCAGCAGCTTGGTAACGAGGTCCGGGGAGCTGTTTTTT.

This clone was recorded once. The chain recombines TRBV10-3 with TRBJ2-3, with 11 bases that match TRBD2. Germline V gene sequence: CDR1 ENHRY, CDR2 SYGVKD. This CDR3 is 17 amino acids long. V trimming: 6 bases; J trimming: 2 bases; junction bases outside the gene matches: 10. The CDR3 is CAISLGGTSGLTDTQYF. In DNA, the CDR3 is TGTGCCATCAGCCTTGGCGGGACTAGCGGACTCACAGATACGCAGTATTTT.

V usage is TRBV19 and J usage is TRBJ2-6; 7 positions match TRBD1. Trimming at V came to 1 base and at J to 0 bases, leaving 6 bases not matched to a gene. Germline CDR1 LNHDA, CDR2 SQIVND (reference sequence). This CDR3 has 18 amino acids. As DNA, the CDR3 is TGTGCCAGTAGTATAGGGGGACAGCTAAGCTCTGGGGCCAACGTCCTGACTTTC. Amino acids: CASSIGGQLSSGANVLTF.

The chain has TRBV30 and TRBJ1-1; D may be TRBD1 (5 bases). The CDR3 is 13 residues long. Looked up from germline, CDR1 is GTSNPN and CDR2 is SVGIG (reference sequence). The V gene lost 6 bases and the J gene lost 5 bases, with 16 bases spanning the gap. The CDR3, as DNA: TGTGCCTGCCGCATCCCGGGGGGGACTGAAGCTTTCTTT. Its translation is CACRIPGGTEAFF.

The V gene is TRBV5-1, the J gene TRBJ1-2; 7 nucleotides align to TRBD1. The V and J ends lost 1 base and 3 bases, in that order; junction bases with no gene match: 3. Germline V gene sequence: CDR1 SGHRS, CDR2 YFSETQ. The CDR3 spans 14 residues. The CDR3 region is CASSLHGQDYGYTF. CDR3 nucleotide sequence: TGCGCCAGCAGCTTGCATGGACAGGACTATGGCTACACCTTC.

This clone appeared once. V and J are TRBV19 and TRBJ2-7; 8 bases are a match to TRBD1. The CDR3 length is 14 residues. In germline, CDR1 is LNHDA, CDR2 SQIVND (reference sequence). Trimming removed 3 bases from V and 1 base from J; junction bases left unmatched: 2. CDR3 protein: CASSMGTGSYEQYF. CDR3 in DNA: TGTGCCAGTAGTATGGGGACAGGTTCCTACGAGCAGTACTTC.

This chain links TRBV27 with TRBJ2-5; D gene unclear. The V and J ends lost 3 bases and 0 bases respectively, with 5 bases between them. CDR1 and CDR2 from the germline V gene are MNHEY and SMNVEV (reference sequence). CDR3 length equals 13 residues. CDR3: CASSLSYQETQYF. In DNA, the CDR3 is TGTGCCAGCAGTTTGTCCTACCAAGAGACCCAGTACTTC.